The TCR beta chain under discussion was sequenced for a study of shared clonotypes between healthy human individuals. Sorted subsets were amplified in replicate PCRs using about 210 ng DNA, tens of thousands of T cell genomes. TCRdb keeps only in-frame clones here, not all; method: immunoSEQ multiplex PCR. The sample has approximately 600,000 clones, 85% to 95% seen once. In the naive CD8 group, cells lacked CD45RO and were positively selected for CCR7, so terminally differentiated effector memory CD45RA+ cells were left out. This CDR3 is 13 amino acids long. V shed 0 bases and J shed 3 bases, with 7 bases lying between them. Germline V gives CDR1 SGHDT, CDR2 YYEEEE.

J is TRBJ2-7 and V is TRBV5-6; D gene unclear. The clonotype was recovered from a woman aged 25 to 39 in good health. Sequenced sample: naive CD8+ T cells sorted from blood. This CDR3 is CASSLGRVYEQYF. Written as DNA, the CDR3 is TGTGCCAGCAGCTTGGGACGAGTCTACGAGCAGTACTTC.